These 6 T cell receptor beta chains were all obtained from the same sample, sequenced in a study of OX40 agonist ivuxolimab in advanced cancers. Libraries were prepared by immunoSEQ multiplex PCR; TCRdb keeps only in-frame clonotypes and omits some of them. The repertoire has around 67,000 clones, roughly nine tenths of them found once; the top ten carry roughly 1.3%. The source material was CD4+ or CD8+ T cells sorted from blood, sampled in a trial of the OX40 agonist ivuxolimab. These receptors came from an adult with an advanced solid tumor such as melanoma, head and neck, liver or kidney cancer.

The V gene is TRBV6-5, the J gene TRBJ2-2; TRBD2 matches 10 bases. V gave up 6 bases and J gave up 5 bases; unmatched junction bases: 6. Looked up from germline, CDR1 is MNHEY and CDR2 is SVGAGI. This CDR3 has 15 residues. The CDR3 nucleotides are TGTGCCAGCAGACGAAGCGGGGGGGGAACCGGGGAGCTGTTTTTT. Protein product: CASRRSGGGTGELFF.

Here the CDR3 DNA reads TGTGCCAGCAGTAACTCAGGGGCCGGGGGCTACAATGAGCAGTTCTTC. It yields the protein CASSNSGAGGYNEQFF. The chain carries TRBV28 and TRBJ2-1; D is tentatively TRBD1 or TRBD2 (6 bases each). The CDR3 is 16 residues long. The ends were cut back, 5 bases at V and 3 bases at J, with 17 bases in the middle. CDR1 is MDHEN, CDR2 SYDVKM, per germline.

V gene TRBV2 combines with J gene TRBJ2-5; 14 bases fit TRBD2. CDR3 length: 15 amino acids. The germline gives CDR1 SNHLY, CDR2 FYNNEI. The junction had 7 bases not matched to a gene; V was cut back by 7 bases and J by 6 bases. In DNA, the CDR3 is TGTGCCAGCACCGGACTAGCGGGAGGCGGGAAGACCCAGTACTTC. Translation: CASTGLAGGGKTQYF.

CDR3 nucleotide sequence: TGTGCCATCCTAAAAGGAGCGGGAGAGGGTTACGAGCAGTACTTC. Encoded protein: CAILKGAGEGYEQYF. The gene calls are TRBV10-3 and TRBJ2-7, with 8 positions matching TRBD2. Germline CDR1 and CDR2: ENHRY and SYGVKD. With V trimmed by 8 bases and J by 4 bases, 13 bases remained unmatched. This CDR3 is 15 amino acids long.

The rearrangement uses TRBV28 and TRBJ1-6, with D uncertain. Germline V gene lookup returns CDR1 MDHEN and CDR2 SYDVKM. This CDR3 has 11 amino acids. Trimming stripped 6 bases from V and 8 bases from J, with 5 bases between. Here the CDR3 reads CASRQDSPLHF. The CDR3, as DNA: TGTGCCAGCAGGCAGGATTCACCCCTCCACTTT.

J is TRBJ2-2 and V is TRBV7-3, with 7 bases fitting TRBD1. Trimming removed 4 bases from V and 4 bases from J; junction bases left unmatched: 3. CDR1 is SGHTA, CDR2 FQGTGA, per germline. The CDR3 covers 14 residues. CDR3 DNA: TGTGCCAGCAGCTCCGGACAGGCCACCGGGGAGCTGTTTTTT. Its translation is CASSSGQATGELFF.